This T cell receptor beta chain is from a study of control samples from healthy donors and cancer patients. Here immunoSEQ multiplex PCR was the method, and the copy in TCRdb shows in-frame clones only, minus some. There are about 130,000 clones in the sample; around 94% occur only once, and 14% lies in the top ten. V was trimmed by 1 base and J by 7 bases, leaving 11 bases between them. From germline, CDR1 is SGHDN and CDR2 FVKESK. The CDR3 has 14 amino acids. Sequences were obtained from PBMCs. The V and J genes are TRBV14 and TRBJ2-1; no firm D call. The TCR originated in a man between 60 and 75 years old with colorectal cancer. This chain's CDR3 is CASSQVSPRNEQFF. The DNA for the CDR3 is TGTGCCAGCAGCCAAGTCAGCCCCAGGAATGAGCAGTTCTTC.